This TCR beta chain stems from a study of preoperative IRX-2 immunotherapy in early breast cancer. This CDR3 has 13 amino acids. Germline CDR1 reads LGHNT; CDR2 reads FRNRAP. Treatment defined: preoperative locoregional IRX-2 cytokine immunotherapy. Sequencing was performed with immunoSEQ multiplex PCR; in TCRdb, only in-frame clones are kept and a portion is missing. This table holds roughly 27,000 clones, roughly four fifths found once. The origin of this receptor is a human donor with breast cancer. The sample was acquired from a patient treated with IRX-2 immunotherapy. The chain carries TRBV12-5 and TRBJ1-2; D gene ambiguous. The CDR3 loop reads CASTSQTVYGYTF. CDR3 sequence (DNA): TGTGCCAGCACTTCTCAGACGGTCTATGGCTACACCTTC.